This entry lists 9 T cell receptor beta chains sequenced from one sample in a study of T cell responses to AZD1222 COVID-19 vaccine. TCRdb's copy holds only in-frame clones and misses some; the assay was immunoSEQ multiplex PCR. Of approximately 130,000 clones listed, around 90% are singletons. The sample in question was peripheral blood, obtained 28 days after the second dose of the MenACWY control vaccine. The receptors originated from an adult who received the MenACWY meningococcal vaccine as a control.

J is TRBJ2-1 and V is TRBV28; the D is unclear. Per germline, CDR1 MDHEN and CDR2 SYDVKM. CDR3 size: 11 residues. V lost 3 bases and J 10 bases, leaving 7 bases between the germline ends. CDR3 region: CASSFSDEQFF. The CDR3 DNA follows: TGTGCCAGCAGTTTTTCTGACGAGCAGTTCTTC.

V gene TRBV28 combines with J gene TRBJ2-5; a weak D match, TRBD1 (5 bases). CDR1 is MDHEN and CDR2 is SYDVKM in the germline V gene. V was trimmed by 2 bases and J by 4 bases, leaving 8 bases between them. This CDR3 has 13 residues. The DNA for the CDR3 is TGTGCCAGCAGTTTAAGCAGGGTAGAGACCCAGTACTTC. It yields the protein CASSLSRVETQYF.

DNA for the CDR3: TGTGCCAGTAGTTCAGGACAGGGTAGGACTGAAGCTTTCTTT. Its protein is CASSSGQGRTEAFF. The chain employs TRBV19 and TRBJ1-1; 8 bases match TRBD1. The ends lost 5 bases at V and 5 bases at J; junction bases unmatched: 7. This CDR3 has 14 residues. Germline assignment: CDR1 LNHDA and CDR2 SQIVND (reference sequence). The variable domain in full, completed from reference TRBV19 and TRBJ1-1, reads DGGITQSPKYLFRKEGQNVTLSCEQNLNHDAMYWYRQDPGQGLRLIYYSQIVNDFQKGDIAEGYSVSREKKESFPLTVTSAQKNPTAFYLCASSSGQGRTEAFFGQGTRLTVV.

The rearrangement joins TRBV30 to TRBJ1-1; D gene ambiguous. Germline V gene data show CDR1 as GTSNPN and CDR2 as SVGIG (reference sequence). The V end lost 5 bases, the J end lost 4 bases, and 14 bases lay between the germline ends. This CDR3 region has 13 residues. The CDR3 here is CAWSRQPATEAFF. The CDR3 nucleotides read TGTGCCTGGTCTCGGCAGCCCGCCACTGAAGCTTTCTTT.

This chain's CDR3 is CASSLYGVAGGFTGELFF. Here the CDR3 DNA reads TGTGCCAGCAGCTTATATGGTGTAGCGGGGGGCTTCACCGGGGAGCTGTTTTTT. V gene TRBV7-6 combines with J gene TRBJ2-2; 10 bases are shared with TRBD2. CDR3 length: 18 amino acids. V trimming: 2 bases; J trimming: 4 bases; junction bases outside the gene matches: 10. CDR1 and CDR2 (germline): SGHVS, FNYEAQ.

This chain links TRBV30 with TRBJ1-1, with a tentative D call TRBD1 (6 bases). Germline CDR1 GTSNPN, CDR2 SVGIG (reference sequence). Deletions cut 3 bases from V and 3 bases from J, with 11 bases between. The CDR3 sequence is 13 residues long. The CDR3 DNA reads TGTGCCTGGAGCCCAGGGGTTTACACTGAAGCTTTCTTT. This codes for CAWSPGVYTEAFF. Full variable domain (outside the CDR3, taken from reference TRBV30 and TRBJ1-1): SQTIHQWPATLVQPVGSPLSLECTVEGTSNPNLYWYRQAAGRGLQLLFYSVGIGQISSEVPQNLSASRPQDRQFILSSKKLLLSDSGFYLCAWSPGVYTEAFFGQGTRLTVV.

This clone has just a few counts. The chain couples TRBV21-1 to TRBJ1-5. TRBV21-1 is described as a pseudogene. The CDR3 is 17 amino acids. CDR3 residues: CASSKWSILIPDQPQHF. The CDR3 DNA reads TGTGCCAGCAGCAAATGGTCGATACTCATCCCTGATCAGCCCCAGCATTTT.

This clone has more than one count but fewer than ten. J is TRBJ2-7 and V is TRBV6-1, with TRBD1 identical over 10 bases. V was clipped by 0 bases and J by 6 bases; unmatched bases: 5. The CDR3 covers 15 residues. The germline V gene has CDR1 MNHNS and CDR2 SASEGT. The CDR3 loop reads CASSEAFDRGLEQYF. The CDR3 region has the DNA TGTGCCAGCAGTGAAGCCTTTGACAGGGGGCTCGAGCAGTACTTC.

Only a few counts were recorded for this clone. The chain uses TRBV5-4 and TRBJ2-2; a possible D gene is TRBD2 (6 bases). This CDR3 is 14 amino acids long. Germline CDR1 is SGHNT and CDR2 is YYREEE (reference sequence). V lost 4 bases and J 3 bases, leaving 10 bases between the germline ends. The CDR3 region has the DNA TGTGCCAGCAGCCCCTTAGCGGACACCGGGGAGCTGTTTTTT. Residues: CASSPLADTGELFF.